Listed here are 20 T cell receptor beta chains from one sample, sequenced in a study of radiation and T cells in renal cell carcinoma. The time point here: blood 2 weeks post-SBRT. Treatment specified: 15 Gy SBRT to primary tumor, nephrectomy 4 weeks later. TCRdb keeps only in-frame clones here, not all; method: immunoSEQ multiplex PCR. Of fewer than 55,000 clones detected, 80% appear once; the ten largest clones hold about 30%. Material: blood, obtained from a patient whose treatment included radiotherapy and nephrectomy. These receptors were collected from a woman aged 70-85 years with renal cell carcinoma.

The rearrangement uses TRBV9 and TRBJ2-3, with 13 bases aligning to TRBD2. Germline CDR1 SGDLS, CDR2 YYNGEE. The V gene end was trimmed by 3 bases and the J gene end by 2 bases; junction bases not matched to a gene: 3. The length of the CDR3 is 16 residues. The CDR3 is CASSAGTSGDTDTQYF. In DNA, the CDR3 is TGTGCCAGCAGCGCTGGGACTAGCGGGGACACAGATACGCAGTATTTT.

The V call is TRBV30, the J call TRBJ2-3; D perhaps matches TRBD2 (6 bases). The CDR3 extends over 15 amino acids. Trimming took off 2 bases at V and 4 bases at J, with 16 bases between the two ends. Germline CDR1 reads GTSNPN; CDR2 reads SVGIG (reference sequence). As DNA, the CDR3 is TGTGCCTGGAGTCCGGTGGCGGGACCTTCAGATACGCAGTATTTT. It yields the protein CAWSPVAGPSDTQYF.

This clone was observed a single time. The chain is built from TRBV2 and TRBJ2-2; 8 nucleotides agree with TRBD1. J gave up 4 bases and V 2 bases, and 6 bases lay outside the gene matches. Per germline, CDR1 SNHLY and CDR2 FYNNEI. This CDR3 has 16 amino acids. The CDR3 reads CASSESGQAVTGELFF. CDR3 bases: TGTGCCAGCAGTGAATCGGGACAGGCCGTCACCGGGGAGCTGTTTTTT.

This chain links TRBV19 with TRBJ1-1; 7 nucleotides align to TRBD1. The V gene's germline CDR1 is LNHDA and CDR2 SQIVND (reference sequence). The CDR3 is 14 residues long. The J segment lost 0 bases and the V segment lost 9 bases, leaving 7 bases of the junction unmatched. The CDR3 DNA reads TGTGCCAGCCGGTTGGGGACAGTGAACACTGAAGCTTTCTTT. Its translation is CASRLGTVNTEAFF.

The V and J genes are TRBV6-1 and TRBJ2-3; 9 nucleotides match TRBD2. The CDR3 has 15 residues. Trimming took 4 bases from V and 0 from J; bases not matched to a gene: 2. Germline assignment: CDR1 MNHNS and CDR2 SASEGT. The CDR3 protein is CASSGGGASTDTQYF. The CDR3 region has the DNA TGTGCCAGCAGTGGCGGGGGGGCTAGCACAGATACGCAGTATTTT.

The V and J genes are TRBV10-2 and TRBJ2-5; the match to TRBD2 covers 9 bases. V shed 8 bases and J 5 bases; nucleotides not matched to a gene: 9. Germline-derived CDR1 and CDR2 are WSHSY and SAAADI. The CDR3 has 14 amino acids. For the CDR3, the DNA is TGCGCCAGCTCGTCTAGCGGGATTTTGGAGACCCAGTACTTC. Its translation: CASSSSGILETQYF.

This clone turned up a few times. This CDR3 reads CASSLVSGSYEQYF. CDR3 DNA sequence: TGCGCCAGCAGCTTGGTTAGCGGGAGTTACGAGCAGTACTTC. J is TRBJ2-7 and V is TRBV5-1, with 9 bases that match TRBD2. The germline gives CDR1 SGHRS, CDR2 YFSETQ. Trimming took 0 bases from V and 4 from J; bases not matched to a gene: 2. The CDR3 length is 14 residues.

The V and J genes are TRBV19 and TRBJ2-3, with 8 bases lining up with TRBD2. This CDR3 comprises 14 residues. Losses at the gene ends were 7 bases for V and 2 bases for J; bases not matched to a gene: 5. Per the germline V gene, CDR1 is LNHDA and CDR2 is SQIVND (reference sequence). The CDR3 loop reads CASTRRGATDTQYF. In DNA form, the CDR3 reads TGTGCCAGTACTCGGCGGGGGGCCACAGATACGCAGTATTTT.

The V gene is TRBV23-1, the J gene TRBJ1-5, with D hard to call. TRBV23-1 is filed as an ORF, its function uncertain. V lost 4 bases, J lost 0 bases, and 4 bases lay in between. This CDR3 contains 13 residues. The chain's CDR3 is CASSPGSNQPQHF. CDR3 DNA: TGCGCCAGCAGTCCGGGTAGCAATCAGCCCCAGCATTTT.

This clone showed up just a few times. This chain connects TRBV7-6 to TRBJ2-1, with D maybe TRBD1 (5 bases). The germline gives CDR1 SGHVS, CDR2 FNYEAQ. V dropped 6 bases and J dropped 1 base, with 7 bases sitting between them. This CDR3 spans 13 amino acids. The CDR3 nucleotides read TGTGCCAGCAGTACAGGTTCCTACAATGAGCAGTTCTTC. Translated: CASSTGSYNEQFF.

V is TRBV19 and J is TRBJ2-1; 7 bases are shared with TRBD1. Germline CDR1 reads LNHDA; CDR2 reads SQIVND (reference sequence). CDR3 length: 13 amino acids. Unmatched junction bases numbered 6, after V lost 4 bases and J lost 9 bases. CDR3 sequence reads: CASSSTTGVEQFF. CDR3 sequence (DNA): TGTGCCAGTAGTAGTACCACAGGGGTTGAGCAGTTCTTC.

This clone was detected a few times. This chain connects TRBV5-4 to TRBJ1-1; D is uncertain. This CDR3 spans 13 amino acids. V was pared by 0 bases and J by 8 bases, with 11 bases between. The V gene's germline CDR1 is SGHNT and CDR2 YYREEE (reference sequence). CDR3 amino acids: CASSLAGAGEAFF. The DNA for the CDR3 is TGTGCCAGCAGCTTGGCCGGAGCGGGGGAAGCTTTCTTT.

The genes are TRBV5-1 and TRBJ2-5; 9 bases align to TRBD1. CDR1 and CDR2 (germline): SGHRS, YFSETQ. This CDR3 has 15 residues. V dropped 5 bases and J dropped 4; count of bases not matched to a gene: 9. The CDR3 DNA reads as TGCGCCAGCAGGAAACAGGGGGCAGGACGAGAGACCCAGTACTTC. Translating gives CASRKQGAGRETQYF.

The chain carries TRBV5-6 and TRBJ1-6, with a weak D call TRBD1 (5 bases). Trimming removed 4 bases at V and 6 bases at J, with 17 bases between. Germline CDR1 SGHDT, CDR2 YYEEEE. The CDR3 runs 16 residues. CDR3 protein: CASSLDRHQFNSPLHF. The CDR3 DNA is TGTGCCAGCAGCCTAGACAGACACCAATTTAATTCACCCCTCCACTTT. Full variable domain (remainder filled in from reference TRBV5-6 and TRBJ1-6): DAGVTQSPTHLIKTRGQQVTLRCSPKSGHDTVSWYQQALGQGPQFIFQYYEEEERQRGNFPDRFSGHQFPNYSSELNVNALLLGDSALYLCASSLDRHQFNSPLHFGNGTRLTVT.

V is TRBV13 and J is TRBJ2-1; 11 bases align to TRBD2. This CDR3 comprises 17 residues. The germline V gene encodes CDR1 PRHDT and CDR2 FYEKMQ (reference sequence). Losses at the gene ends were 6 bases for V and 9 bases for J; bases not matched to a gene: 16. CDR3 in amino acids: CASSSWVAGGPDGEQFF. The CDR3 coding sequence is TGTGCCAGCAGTTCCTGGGTAGCGGGGGGGCCTGACGGTGAGCAGTTCTTC. The whole variable domain, filled in from reference TRBV13 and TRBJ2-1, reads AAGVIQSPRHLIKEKRETATLKCYPIPRHDTVYWYQQGPGQDPQFLISFYEKMQSDKGSIPDRFSAQQFSDYHSELNMSSLELGDSALYFCASSSWVAGGPDGEQFFGPGTRLTVL.

V is TRBV6-5 and J is TRBJ2-7; D might be TRBD1 (8 bases). V was shortened by 0 bases and J by 7 bases, with 16 bases between the two germline ends. This CDR3 comprises 15 residues. Germline V gene sequence: CDR1 MNHEY, CDR2 SVGAGI. The CDR3 spells CASSYSTGGVGEQYF. In DNA, the CDR3 is TGTGCCAGCAGTTACTCTACAGGGGGGGTGGGAGAGCAGTACTTC.

The rearrangement joins TRBV7-3 to TRBJ2-5; TRBD2 matches 10 bases. The V and J ends lost 0 bases and 5 bases, in that order; junction bases with no gene match: 6. Germline CDR1 and CDR2: SGHTA and FQGTGA. CDR3 length equals 16 residues. Here the CDR3 reads CASSLTGSGGLETQYF. In DNA, the CDR3 is TGTGCCAGCAGCTTAACGGGTAGCGGGGGGCTCGAGACCCAGTACTTC.

The chain joins TRBV5-6 to TRBJ2-3, with 7 bases aligning to TRBD2. The CDR3 totals 13 residues. The junction had 3 bases not matched to a gene; V was cut back by 4 bases and J by 4 bases. Germline V gene lookup returns CDR1 SGHDT and CDR2 YYEEEE. In DNA form, the CDR3 reads TGTGCCAGCAGCGGGGGGGAAGCAGATACGCAGTATTTT. Encoded protein: CASSGGEADTQYF.

The chain links TRBV5-1 to TRBJ2-7, with D tentatively TRBD1 (7 bases). CDR1 is SGHRS and CDR2 is YFSETQ in the germline V gene. This CDR3 has 15 residues. V was shortened by 4 bases and J by 4 bases, with 18 bases between the two germline ends. The CDR3 DNA is TGCGCCAGCAGCCCCGGGACTCAGGGGGGATACGAGCAGTACTTC. Translated, it gives CASSPGTQGGYEQYF.

V gene TRBV6-6 combines with J gene TRBJ1-2; D is ambiguous. Trimming removed 6 bases at V and 2 bases at J, with 7 bases between. Germline lookup yields CDR1 MNHNY and CDR2 SVGAGI (reference sequence). The CDR3 has 12 amino acids. The CDR3 region is CASREPNYGYTF. Written as DNA, the CDR3 is TGTGCCAGCAGGGAACCGAACTATGGCTACACCTTC.